A selection of T cell receptor beta chains follows, all from one sample in a study of OX40 agonist ivuxolimab in advanced cancers. Repertoires were generated with immunoSEQ multiplex PCR, while TCRdb's copy carries only in-frame clones and drops some. Among tens of thousands of clones listed, 85% were seen once. The sequencing here drew on CD4+ or CD8+ T cells sorted from blood, taken in a trial of the OX40 agonist ivuxolimab. The receptors here all came from an adult with an advanced solid tumor such as melanoma, head and neck, liver or kidney cancer. Both conserved end residues are part of each CDR3. A D gene is named only where the DNA matches it firmly. The size entry is marked missing in some rows and otherwise reads once, few, many or a size class.

>NA|NA|TRBV4-1|TRBJ1-5
CASSQGQGNQPQHF
TGCGCCAGCAGCCAAGGACAGGGCAATCAGCCCCAGCATTTT
>NA|TRBD1|TRBV27|TRBJ2-7
CASSWDSTYEQYF
TGTGCCAGCAGTTGGGACAGCACCTACGAGCAGTACTTC
>NA|TRBD1|TRBV9|TRBJ2-2
CASSDGTGRNTGELFF
TGTGCCAGCAGCGATGGGACAGGGAGGAACACCGGGGAGCTGTTTTTT
>NA|NA|TRBV14|TRBJ2-5
CASSRGLYQETQYF
TGTGCCAGCAGCCGGGGATTGTACCAAGAGACCCAGTACTTC
>NA|NA|TRBV28|TRBJ1-3
CASTSADLPSGNTIYF
TGTGCCAGCACCTCCGCGGACCTCCCCTCTGGAAACACCATATATTTT
>NA|NA|TRBV5-5|TRBJ2-7
CASSLEGGAGPTIQYF
TGTGCCAGCAGCTTGGAAGGTGGGGCTGGCCCTACGATCCAGTACTTC
>few|NA|TRBV6-5|TRBJ2-5
CASSYGGAVYETQYF
TGTGCCAGCAGTTACGGTGGCGCCGTTTATGAGACCCAGTACTTC
>NA|NA|TRBV6-5|TRBJ2-2
CASSYMSLGNTGELFF
TGTGCCAGCAGTTATATGAGTCTTGGGAACACCGGGGAGCTGTTTTTT
>NA|NA|TRBV28|TRBJ2-7
CASSPAYEQYF
TGTGCCAGCAGCCCTGCCTACGAGCAGTACTTC
>NA|NA|TRBV5-5|TRBJ2-7
CASSSHPGEQYF
TGTGCCAGCAGTTCCCATCCCGGCGAGCAGTACTTC
>NA|NA|TRBV28|TRBJ1-1
CAIYEGGLNTEAFF
TGCGCTATATACGAGGGGGGACTGAACACTGAAGCTTTCTTT
>NA|TRBD1|TRBV19|TRBJ2-5
CATAQGVQETQYF
TGTGCCACCGCACAGGGGGTTCAAGAGACCCAGTACTTC
>NA|TRBD2|TRBV6-6|TRBJ2-2
CASRIPGGGSTGELFF
TGTGCCAGCAGGATACCGGGAGGCGGTAGCACCGGGGAGCTGTTTTTT
>NA|NA|TRBV2|TRBJ2-5
CASSTLTVPKETQYF
TGTGCCAGCAGTACCTTGACAGTCCCTAAAGAGACCCAGTACTTC
>NA|TRBD1|TRBV6-1|TRBJ1-2
CASPDYQGVDYGYTF
TGTGCCAGCCCCGACTACCAGGGGGTTGACTATGGCTACACCTTC
>NA|NA|TRBV27|TRBJ1-1
CASSSPPARGEAFF
TGTGCCAGCAGCTCGCCTCCCGCGAGGGGTGAAGCTTTCTTT
>NA|TRBD1|TRBV19|TRBJ1-2
CASSFRDSVFYGYTF
TGTGCCAGTAGTTTTAGGGACAGCGTCTTCTATGGCTACACCTTC
>NA|TRBD2|TRBV29-1|TRBJ2-5
CSGRAGGRETQYF
TGCAGCGGCCGAGCGGGGGGGCGAGAGACCCAGTACTTC
>NA|NA|TRBV5-1|TRBJ1-6
CASSPLQGGGFTPLHF
TGCGCCAGCAGCCCTCTCCAGGGTGGAGGTTTTACACCCCTCCACTTT
>NA|TRBD2|TRBV2|TRBJ2-4
CASTPGRANIQYF
TGTGCCAGCACCCCAGGGAGGGCGAACATTCAGTACTTC
>NA|NA|TRBV6-5|TRBJ1-2
CASTIVWGGGYTF
TGTGCCAGCACTATAGTCTGGGGGGGTGGCTACACCTTC
>few|TRBD2|TRBV6-1|TRBJ2-7
CASRRREVSYEQYF
TGTGCCAGCCGCCGGCGGGAGGTCTCCTACGAGCAGTACTTC
>once|NA|TRBV7-2|TRBJ2-3
CASSLEGFPADTQYF
TGTGCCAGCAGCTTAGAAGGGTTCCCCGCGGATACGCAGTATTTT
>NA|TRBD2|TRBV15|TRBJ2-1
CATSRDPPTSAANEQFF
TGTGCCACCAGCAGAGATCCACCGACTAGCGCGGCCAATGAGCAGTTCTTC
>NA|NA|TRBV25-1|TRBJ2-3
CASSEWEVDTQYF
TGTGCCAGCAGTGAATGGGAGGTGGATACGCAGTATTTT
>NA|NA|TRBV27|TRBJ1-5
CAKVGQKLSNQPQHF
TGTGCCAAGGTCGGACAGAAGCTTAGCAATCAGCCCCAGCATTTT
>once|NA|TRBV6-5|TRBJ2-7
CASSFAVGPGGNEQYF
TGTGCCAGCAGTTTCGCTGTTGGCCCGGGGGGCAACGAGCAGTACTTC
>NA|NA|TRBV27|TRBJ1-1
CASSLSQGGTEAFF
TGTGCCAGCAGTTTATCCCAAGGAGGGACTGAAGCTTTCTTT
>NA|NA|TRBV28|TRBJ2-1
CASSLGNEQFF
TGTGCCAGCAGTTTGGGGAATGAGCAGTTCTTC
>few|TRBD2|TRBV2|TRBJ2-5
CASSESVTSPIRETQYF
TGTGCCAGCAGTGAATCAGTGACTAGCCCCATCAGAGAGACCCAGTACTTC
>NA|NA|TRBV28|TRBJ1-2
CASSLRPKSYYGCTF
TGTGCCAGCAGTCTCCGCCCTAAAAGTTACTATGGCTGCACCTTC
>NA|NA|TRBV29-1|TRBJ2-1
CSVPSGVNSEQFF
TGCAGCGTTCCATCGGGGGTTAATAGTGAGCAGTTCTTC
>NA|TRBD2|TRBV28|TRBJ2-1
CASSLPSGGAWEQFF
TGTGCCAGCAGTTTACCAAGCGGGGGGGCTTGGGAGCAGTTCTTC
>NA|NA|TRBV9|TRBJ1-1
CASSVARDTEAFF
TGTGCCAGCAGCGTAGCTCGGGACACTGAAGCTTTCTTT
>NA|NA|TRBV4-2|TRBJ1-3
CASSQGTGSGNTIYF
TGTGCCAGCAGCCAAGGAACGGGCTCTGGAAACACCATATATTTT
>NA|TRBD2|TRBV7-2|TRBJ2-3
CASSRSGRIDTQYF
TGTGCCAGCAGCCGAAGCGGGAGAATAGATACGCAGTATTTT
>NA|NA|TRBV27|TRBJ2-7
CASSKTRTYEQYF
TGTGCCAGCAGCAAGACTAGAACCTACGAGCAGTACTTC
>NA|NA|TRBV27|TRBJ2-5
CASSLSQETQYF
TGTGCCAGCAGTTTATCCCAGGAGACCCAGTACTTC
>NA|TRBD1|TRBV28|TRBJ2-7
CASSPRTGAVSEQYF
TGTGCCAGCAGTCCTCGGACAGGTGCCGTGTCCGAGCAGTACTTC
>NA|NA|TRBV11-2|TRBJ1-5
CASSFTGAGQPQHF
TGTGCCAGCAGCTTTACAGGCGCCGGTCAGCCCCAGCATTTT
>NA|TRBD1|TRBV5-1|TRBJ2-4
CASSSTGQGILAIQYF
TGCGCCAGCAGCTCTACGGGACAGGGGATATTGGCCATTCAGTACTTC
>NA|TRBD2|TRBV7-3|TRBJ2-1
CASSLNPGGTYNEQFF
TGTGCCAGCAGCTTAAATCCGGGAGGCACTTACAATGAGCAGTTCTTC
>NA|NA|TRBV7-6|TRBJ2-1
CASSPSLNSYNEQFF
TGTGCCAGCAGCCCGAGCCTGAACTCCTACAATGAGCAGTTCTTC